Listed below are T cell receptor beta chains from one sample, sequenced in a study of neoadjuvant anti-PD-1 for oral cavity cancer. Measured with immunoSEQ multiplex PCR; TCRdb has only the in-frame clones, and not every one. Of 11,000 to 15,000 clones listed, 55% to 65% were seen once; the top ten hold around 2.7%. Material: PBMCs, obtained before nivolumab (anti-PD-1) treatment. The source is a person aged 35-79 years with oral cavity squamous cell carcinoma. Both conserved end residues are part of each CDR3. D genes are given only for firm matches. Size values are once, few and many counts, or a class for expanded clones, and some rows have none.

>TRBV7-3|TRBJ2-7|15|few|TRBD2
TGTGCCAGCAGCTCCGGACTAGCGGGAACCTACGAGCAGTACTTC
CASSSGLAGTYEQYF
>TRBV29-1|TRBJ2-4|13|.|.
TGCAGCGCCCAGGGGGGAGCCAAAAACATTCAGTACTTC
CSAQGGAKNIQYF
>TRBV6-4|TRBJ2-7|12|.|.
TGTGCCAGCATTAGGCAGGGCTACGAGCAGTACTTC
CASIRQGYEQYF
>TRBV5-6|TRBJ1-4|14|once|.
TGTGCCAGCAGCTTGAAGGGCCCTGATGAAAAACTGTTTTTT
CASSLKGPDEKLFF
>TRBV5-1|TRBJ2-5|16|.|.
TGCGCCAGCAGCTTGGTGCGGCAGTTCGGGATAGAGACCCAGTACTTC
CASSLVRQFGIETQYF
>TRBV19|TRBJ2-3|12|.|.
TGTGCCAGTAGGACCAGCGGAGATACGCAGTATTTT
CASRTSGDTQYF
>TRBV5-5|TRBJ2-7|13|.|.
TGTGCCAGCAGCTTCGACAGGCTTAAACGGCAGTACTTC
CASSFDRLKRQYF
>TRBV18|TRBJ1-1|17|.|.
TGTGCCAGCTCAACATACGAATTCCCTGAGGGAGTAACTGAAGCTTTCTTT
CASSTYEFPEGVTEAFF
>TRBV6-1|TRBJ1-5|13|.|.
TGTGCCAGCAACGGGGGGGCTGATCAGCCCCAGCATTTT
CASNGGADQPQHF
>TRBV11-2|TRBJ1-2|13|.|.
TGTGCCAGCAGCATCGGAGGGCCCTATGGCTACACCTTC
CASSIGGPYGYTF
>TRBV4-1|TRBJ1-3|15|once|.
TGCGCCAGCAGCCAAGTTCAGGGAGGGGGAAACACCATATATTTT
CASSQVQGGGNTIYF
>TRBV6-4|TRBJ1-2|15|.|TRBD1
TGTGCCAGCAGTGAGGGACAGGGGTCTGGCTATGGCTACACCTTC
CASSEGQGSGYGYTF
>TRBV30|TRBJ2-7|14|.|.
TGTGCCTGGATCACTTCGTCTAAGGAGCCCGAGCAGTACTTC
CAWITSSKEPEQYF
>TRBV27|TRBJ1-1|13|.|.
TGTGCCAGCTTACCACGGGCGGGCAGGGAAGCTTTCTTT
CASLPRAGREAFF
>TRBV7-9|TRBJ1-1|17|.|.
TGTGCCAGCAGCTTAGGTACGACACCAATCACGAACACTGAAGCTTTCTTT
CASSLGTTPITNTEAFF
>TRBV10-3|TRBJ1-4|14|few|TRBD1
TGTGCCATCAGTGAAGGGACAGGGGTAAAAAAACTGTTTTTT
CAISEGTGVKKLFF
>TRBV5-4|TRBJ2-3|16|.|.
TGTGCCAGCAGCCACGAAGGACGGATTAGCACAGATACGCAGTATTTT
CASSHEGRISTDTQYF
>TRBV6-6|TRBJ1-3|15|.|.
TGTGCCAGCACCACGGGACGGAACTCTGGAAACACCATATATTTT
CASTTGRNSGNTIYF
>TRBV6-5|TRBJ2-5|16|.|.
TGTGCCAGCAGTTACAATTACAATTCGTACCAAGAGACCCAGTACTTC
CASSYNYNSYQETQYF
>TRBV28|TRBJ1-1|15|.|.
TGTGCCAGCAGCCAACCGGGACATAGGGAACCTGAAGCTTTCTTT
CASSQPGHREPEAFF
>TRBV19|TRBJ1-2|15|.|.
TGTGCCAGTAGTACCCTCCGGACTTCGATCTATGGCTACACCTTC
CASSTLRTSIYGYTF
>TRBV5-1|TRBJ1-5|14|.|.
TGCGCCAACCCAGGAACGTATAGCAATCAGCCCCAGCATTTT
CANPGTYSNQPQHF
>TRBV7-8|TRBJ1-1|15|.|TRBD1
TGTGCCAGCAGGCGGGACAGGCGATTGAACACTGAAGCTTTCTTT
CASRRDRRLNTEAFF
>TRBV9|TRBJ1-4|16|once|TRBD1
TGTGCCAGCAGCGGGAAAACCGGGACAGGGGGTGAAAAACTGTTTTTT
CASSGKTGTGGEKLFF
>TRBV6-1|TRBJ1-5|17|.|.
TGTGCCAGCAGTGAAGATGCCGGAGTTCTGGGTAATCAGCCCCAGCATTTT
CASSEDAGVLGNQPQHF
>TRBV11-2|TRBJ1-6|14|few|TRBD1
TGTGCCAGCAGCGGGACAGACAGGCGCTCACCCCTCCACTTT
CASSGTDRRSPLHF
>TRBV7-9|TRBJ2-1|17|once|TRBD2
TGTGCCAGCAGCCCCCCGCCGCGGGGGGTGGGATACAATGAGCAGTTCTTC
CASSPPPRGVGYNEQFF
>TRBV27|TRBJ2-3|14|.|TRBD2
TGTGCCGTTCGTGTAGCGGGAGGGGTGGATACGCAGTATTTT
CAVRVAGGVDTQYF
>TRBV5-1|TRBJ1-2|13|.|.
TGCGCCAGCAGCCTGGCAGGGTTTTCTGGCTACACCTTC
CASSLAGFSGYTF
>TRBV27|TRBJ1-1|13|.|.
TGTGCCAGCCGACCGGGGGGGAACACTGAAGCTTTCTTT
CASRPGGNTEAFF
>TRBV5-4|TRBJ2-2|17|once|.
TGTGCCAGCAGCTTGGCCGGGACCGTTCCCTTGTTGGGGGAGCTGTTTTTT
CASSLAGTVPLLGELFF
>TRBV7-9|TRBJ1-5|14|.|.
TGTGCCAGCAGCTTGGAGGGCACTTATGGCCCCCAGCATTTT
CASSLEGTYGPQHF
>TRBV9|TRBJ1-1|14|.|.
TGTGCCAGCAGCGTCGCAGGAGATAACACTGAAGCTTTCTTT
CASSVAGDNTEAFF
>TRBV7-9|TRBJ2-5|13|.|.
TGTGCCAGCAGCTCGGGACGGATAGAGACCCAGTACTTC
CASSSGRIETQYF
>TRBV27|TRBJ1-1|14|.|.
TGTGCCAGCAGTTTTAACAGCTTGAACACTGAAGCTTTCTTT
CASSFNSLNTEAFF
>TRBV7-2|TRBJ2-7|13|.|.
TGTGCCAGCATGGCTGGGGCAGGGCACGAGCAGTACTTC
CASMAGAGHEQYF